This T cell receptor (beta chain) is from a study of tumor-infiltrating lymphocytes in primary liver carcinoma. Details on this clonotype: Because the CDR3 is missing its conserved closing phenylalanine or tryptophan, this is likely a read error.

Co-extraction of both nucleic acids (RNA and DNA) used about 18-34 mg of unsorted bulk tissue. Total RNA (roughly 550 ng) served as template for TCR beta cDNA synthesis primed by a constant-region primer. TCR beta libraries came from three nested multiplex PCR rounds using slightly modified ARM-PCR. The two initial PCR rounds, roughly 10 cycles each, used TRBV1-TRBV30 forward and C-beta reverse primers. TCRdb re-analysed the multiplex PCR reads in MiXCR, keeping a single row per CDR3 protein. Of more than 40,000 distinct CDR3 sequences listed, 55% to 75% are singletons. This CDR3 has 15 residues. Per the germline V gene, CDR1 is SNHLY and CDR2 is FYNNEI.

The chain combines TRBV2 with TRBJ2-7; 10 bases are shared with TRBD2. Source material: liver tumor tissue from sampling region 5. Specified subset: tumor region T5, tumor centre. The source is a man aged 40-55 years with primary liver carcinoma and hepatitis B virus infection. DNA of the CDR3: TGTGTCAGCAGTCGAGGGGGACTAGCGCCCTACGGGCAGTACTTA. This encodes CVSSRGGLAPYGQYL.